The next 19 T cell receptor beta chains were all read from a single sample in a study of PD-1 blockade in classical Hodgkin lymphoma. The table came from immunoSEQ multiplex PCR; TCRdb's copy has only in-frame clones and leaves some out. The sample consists of some 21,000 clones, more than 70% of them appearing once. The time point was: cycle 4 day 1 (C4D1), after five to seven weeks of nivolumab. In every patient, relapse followed autologous stem cell transplantation, while exposure to brentuximab vedotin differed. The starting material was peripheral blood mononuclear cells (PBMCs), obtained before the fourth cycle of nivolumab. The source of these receptors is a human donor with classical Hodgkin lymphoma.

A few counts support this clone. This sequence joins TRBV5-1 and TRBJ2-7, with 9 bases identical to TRBD1. In germline, CDR1 is SGHRS, CDR2 YFSETQ. Trimming at V came to 3 bases and at J to 2 bases, leaving 15 bases not matched to a gene. The CDR3 covers 18 residues. The CDR3 DNA follows: TGCGCCAGCAGCTCGGGATTGGACGGACAGGGGCGACCCTACGAGCAGTACTTC. Translating it yields CASSSGLDGQGRPYEQYF.

This clone has a single count. The chain combines TRBV7-6 with TRBJ2-5; D gene ambiguous. TRBJ2-7 matches the DNA end more closely, so the J call is doubtful. The CDR3 has 12 residues. Germline CDR1 is SGHVS and CDR2 is FNYEAQ. CDR3 coding DNA: TGTGCCAGCAGCTTAGTTCCGTACGAGCAGTACTTC. Protein: CASSLVPYEQYF.

The rearrangement uses TRBV9 and TRBJ2-1; D is uncertain. This CDR3 is built from 12 residues. Germline CDR1 and CDR2: SGDLS and YYNGEE. Trimming left V 0 bases short and J 5 bases short, with 3 bases between. DNA for the CDR3: TGTGCCAGCAGCGTAGCGGACAATGAGCAGTTCTTC. It is translated as CASSVADNEQFF.

The J gene is TRBJ1-2, the V gene TRBV19; weak D call: TRBD1 (5 bases). V shed 4 bases and J shed 4 bases, with 16 bases lying between them. The germline CDR1 and CDR2 sequences are LNHDA and SQIVND (reference sequence). There are 15 residues in the CDR3. The DNA of the CDR3 is TGTGCCAGTAGTAGAGGGGTGGAAGCTCTCTATGGCTACACCTTC. Its translation is CASSRGVEALYGYTF.

In this sample, this clone turned up once. This chain connects TRBV19 to TRBJ1-2; tentative D call: TRBD1 (6 bases). Germline V lookup: CDR1 LNHDA, CDR2 SQIVND (reference sequence). CDR3 length: 16 residues. Trimming stripped 7 bases from V and 7 bases from J, with 25 bases between. CDR3 amino acids: CASTLDRSWESSGYTF. DNA of the CDR3: TGTGCCAGTACCCTTGACAGGAGTTGGGAAAGTTCTGGCTACACCTTC. The whole variable domain, filled in from reference TRBV19 and TRBJ1-2, reads DGGITQSPKYLFRKEGQNVTLSCEQNLNHDAMYWYRQDPGQGLRLIYYSQIVNDFQKGDIAEGYSVSREKKESFPLTVTSAQKNPTAFYLCASTLDRSWESSGYTFGSGTRLTVV.

This clone was seen once. The rearrangement links TRBV5-6 to TRBJ2-7; 10 bases line up with TRBD1. CDR1 and CDR2 (germline): SGHDT, YYEEEE. Germline trimming cut 3 bases from V and 6 bases from J; bases unmatched to any gene: 3. The CDR3 runs to 13 residues. The CDR3 loop is CASSWDRGSEQYF. Written as DNA, the CDR3 is TGTGCCAGCAGCTGGGACAGGGGATCCGAGCAGTACTTC.

This chain joins TRBV28 and TRBJ1-5; possibly TRBD1 for D (5 bases). CDR1 is MDHEN and CDR2 is SYDVKM in the germline V gene. CDR3 length equals 16 residues. V was cut by 2 bases and J by 0 bases, with 11 bases left in between. The CDR3 sequence is CASSLGGGYSNQPQHF. The CDR3 region has the DNA TGTGCCAGCAGTTTAGGGGGGGGATATAGCAATCAGCCCCAGCATTTT. The full variable domain, in which reference TRBV28 and TRBJ1-5 provide the parts outside the CDR3, is DVKVTQSSRYLVKRTGEKVFLECVQDMDHENMFWYRQDPGLGLRLIYFSYDVKMKEKGDIPEGYSVSREKKERFSLILESASTNQTSMYLCASSLGGGYSNQPQHFGDGTRLSIL.

This chain uses TRBV6-1 with TRBJ2-1, with 9 bases aligning to TRBD1. J was trimmed by 15 bases and V by 10 bases; bases with no gene match: 13. The germline CDR1 and CDR2 sequences are MNHNS and SASEGT. The CDR3 loop spans 12 amino acids. This chain's CDR3 is CAIPGQGRSRFF. CDR3 in DNA: TGTGCCATCCCGGGACAGGGAAGGAGCCGGTTCTTC.

This clone was seen a few times. The chain has TRBV6-5 and TRBJ1-6; D gene unclear. The germline gives CDR1 MNHEY, CDR2 SVGAGI. CDR3 length: 14 residues. V was shortened by 6 bases and J by 8 bases, with 14 bases between the two germline ends. CDR3 DNA sequence: TGTGCCAGCAGCAGACGGGAACGTTATTCACCCCTCCACTTT. Its protein is CASSRRERYSPLHF.

The count of this clone is one. The chain couples TRBV6-1 to TRBJ1-4, with a weak D call TRBD1 (5 bases). The V end lost 5 bases, the J end lost 5 bases, and 9 bases lay between the germline ends. The CDR3 runs 13 residues. From germline, CDR1 is MNHNS and CDR2 SASEGT. CDR3 sequence (DNA): TGTGCCAGCAGTCGAGACAGAAATGAAAAACTGTTTTTT. It is translated as CASSRDRNEKLFF.

The chain combines TRBV15 with TRBJ1-4, with TRBD1 as a possible D gene (6 bases). This CDR3 comprises 16 residues. Germline CDR1 LNHNV, CDR2 YYDKDF (reference sequence). V lost 5 bases and J lost 4, with 17 bases in between. The CDR3 is CATSEPSGTSNEKLFF. The CDR3 DNA follows: TGTGCCACCAGCGAGCCATCCGGGACAAGTAATGAAAAACTGTTTTTT.

The chain has TRBV6-1 and TRBJ2-7, with TRBD1 matching over 12 bases. Trimming took 4 bases from V and 4 from J; bases not matched to a gene: 8. The CDR3 runs to 16 residues. Germline V gene lookup returns CDR1 MNHNS and CDR2 SASEGT. The CDR3 here is CASSVLPGQGAYEQYF. The CDR3 DNA reads as TGTGCCAGCAGTGTTTTACCGGGACAGGGGGCGTACGAGCAGTACTTC.

The V and J genes are TRBV4-3 and TRBJ2-7; the match to TRBD2 covers 8 bases. Per germline, CDR1 LGHNA and CDR2 YSLEER. This CDR3 is 16 amino acids long. With V trimmed by 0 bases and J by 3 bases, 7 bases remained unmatched. CDR3 DNA sequence: TGCGCCAGCAGCCAAGATCTCGGCGGGGGGCGCTACGAGCAGTACTTC. It encodes CASSQDLGGGRYEQYF.

V and J are TRBV28 and TRBJ2-7, with 9 bases lining up with TRBD1. The V gene's germline CDR1 is MDHEN and CDR2 SYDVKM. Germline trimming cut 7 bases from V and 5 bases from J; bases unmatched to any gene: 6. The CDR3 has 13 amino acids. The CDR3 DNA follows: TGTGCCAGCAAGACAGGGGGTGGTCACGAGCAGTACTTC. Translation gives CASKTGGGHEQYF.

This chain joins TRBV7-2 and TRBJ2-3; 13 nucleotides agree with TRBD2. V lost 4 bases and J lost 9; bases outside the gene matches: 4. Germline V gives CDR1 SGHTA, CDR2 FQGNSA. The CDR3 sequence is 14 residues long. The CDR3 DNA reads TGTGCCAGCAGCTCCGGGACTAGCGGGGCAACGCAGTATTTT. Residues: CASSSGTSGATQYF.

The chain recombines TRBV11-2 with TRBJ2-3; perhaps TRBD1 as D (5 bases). Per the germline V gene, CDR1 is SGHAT and CDR2 is FQNNGV. The CDR3 extends over 15 amino acids. V gave up 6 bases and J gave up 6 bases, with 19 bases separating them. DNA of the CDR3: TGTGCCAGCAGAACCCGGATGGGGCAAAGGGATACGCAGTATTTT. This gives the protein CASRTRMGQRDTQYF.

The chain links TRBV10-3 to TRBJ2-7; 8 bases are shared with TRBD2. V lost 10 bases, J lost 2 bases, and 16 bases stayed unmatched. The germline gives CDR1 ENHRY, CDR2 SYGVKD. The CDR3 is made up of 16 amino acids. CDR3 nucleotide sequence: TGTGCCACACAGGCGGCTAGCGGGCTTAACCCCTACGAGCAGTACTTC. Amino acids: CATQAASGLNPYEQYF.

The chain recombines TRBV19 with TRBJ1-1; a possible D gene is TRBD1 (6 bases). CDR3 length equals 15 residues. Germline V gene data show CDR1 as LNHDA and CDR2 as SQIVND (reference sequence). V lost 3 bases and J lost 6, with 17 bases in between. The CDR3 sequence is CASSIFGQGLPEAFF. In nucleotides, the CDR3 is TGTGCCAGTAGTATTTTCGGTCAGGGGCTTCCTGAAGCTTTCTTT.

The gene calls are TRBV6-6 and TRBJ1-5, with TRBD1 identical over 7 bases. The CDR3 runs to 12 residues. Germline CDR1 MNHNY, CDR2 SVGAGI (reference sequence). After removal of 6 bases from V and 6 bases from J, the junction contained 2 bases not matched to a gene. The CDR3 sequence is CASRTGSQPQHF. CDR3 coding DNA: TGTGCCAGCAGGACAGGGAGTCAGCCCCAGCATTTT.